These 10 T cell receptor beta chains were all obtained from the same sample, sequenced in a study of shared clonotypes between healthy human individuals. The data were produced by immunoSEQ multiplex PCR, yet TCRdb's version contains in-frame clones alone and is incomplete. Among some 630,000 clones, 95% to 97% were seen once, and the ten largest hold roughly 0.1%. Terminally differentiated effector memory CD45RA+ cells were excluded by CCR7 positive selection of CD45RO-negative cells. Sample: naive CD8+ T cells sorted from blood. The receptors come from a woman aged 30 to 39 in good health.

The chain is built from TRBV27 and TRBJ2-1; 12 bases are a match to TRBD2. Germline CDR1 MNHEY, CDR2 SMNVEV (reference sequence). The V gene end was trimmed by 5 bases and the J gene end by 10 bases; junction bases not matched to a gene: 15. CDR3 length: 17 amino acids. The CDR3 nucleotides read TGTGCCAGCAGTCTTTTCCGGACTAGCGGGGACCCCCGAGAGCAGTTCTTC. Its translation: CASSLFRTSGDPREQFF.

The rearrangement uses TRBV10-3 and TRBJ1-3; TRBD1 might be the D (5 bases). CDR1 and CDR2 (germline): ENHRY, SYGVKD. The V end was cut by 2 bases, the J end by 0 bases, with 8 bases between. The CDR3 loop spans 15 amino acids. The CDR3: CAISEDRNSGNTIYF. The CDR3 nucleotides read TGTGCCATCAGTGAGGACAGAAACTCTGGAAACACCATATATTTT.

The chain couples TRBV5-5 to TRBJ2-7; no reliable D call. The CDR3 has 14 amino acids. Germline CDR1 is SGHKS and CDR2 is YYEKEE (reference sequence). Trimming removed 2 bases from V and 3 bases from J, with 12 bases in between. CDR3 DNA sequence: TGTGCCAGCAGCTTTTTTGGCACCAGCTACGAGCAGTACTTC. Translating it yields CASSFFGTSYEQYF.

The genes are TRBV7-3 and TRBJ2-7, with D maybe TRBD2 (5 bases). V lost 5 bases to trimming and J lost 0 bases, with 14 bases between them. The CDR3 length is 15 residues. The germline V gene encodes CDR1 SGHTA and CDR2 FQGTGA. CDR3: CASSEGGGFSYEQYF. In DNA form, the CDR3 reads TGTGCCAGCAGCGAAGGCGGAGGATTCTCCTACGAGCAGTACTTC.

The chain carries TRBV7-8 and TRBJ1-1; D gene unclear. The germline V and J ends were trimmed by 3 bases and 6 bases, with 11 bases remaining between them. This CDR3 contains 13 residues. The germline V gene encodes CDR1 SGHVS and CDR2 FQNEAQ. DNA of the CDR3: TGTGCCAGCAGCTTGGGAGAGGGAGCTGAAGCTTTCTTT. This sequence encodes CASSLGEGAEAFF.

In the case of this clone: Other DNA sequences within the sample encode an identical CDR3. V gene TRBV7-9 combines with J gene TRBJ2-7; D assignment may be TRBD1 or TRBD2 (5 bases each). CDR3 size: 14 residues. Germline-derived CDR1 and CDR2 are SEHNR and FQNEAQ (reference sequence). Trimming left V 1 base short and J 1 base short, with 8 bases between. The CDR3 DNA sequence: TGTGCCAGCAGCTTAGGTGGGGGATCCTACGAGCAGTACTTC. Translation: CASSLGGGSYEQYF.

The chain joins TRBV6-1 to TRBJ1-1; 7 bases align to TRBD1. J lost 3 bases, V lost 8 bases, and 3 bases had no gene match. The CDR3 is 12 residues long. The germline gives CDR1 MNHNS, CDR2 SASEGT. The CDR3 loop is CASQQGYTEAFF. In DNA, the CDR3 is TGTGCCAGCCAACAGGGGTACACTGAAGCTTTCTTT.

This CDR3 is CASPDQPQHF. The CDR3 DNA reads as TGCGCCAGCCCGGATCAGCCCCAGCATTTT. The V gene is TRBV23-1, the J gene TRBJ1-5; no firm D call. TRBV23-1 qualifies as an ORF whose function is uncertain. This CDR3 is built from 10 residues. V lost 8 bases and J lost 5, with 4 bases in between.

The V call is TRBV25-1, the J call TRBJ1-1; D possibly corresponds to TRBD1 (5 bases). The V gene's germline CDR1 is MGHDK and CDR2 SYGVNS. Trimming cost V 2 bases and J 7 bases, with 17 bases left between them. The CDR3 sequence is 15 residues long. CDR3 loop: CASSELGGVQLEAFF. The CDR3 nucleotides read TGTGCCAGCAGTGAACTTGGGGGAGTCCAGCTTGAAGCTTTCTTT.

V is TRBV4-2 and J is TRBJ2-1, with 10 nucleotides matching TRBD2. V trimming: 3 bases; J trimming: 5 bases; junction bases outside the gene matches: 10. The length of the CDR3 is 17 residues. Germline values: CDR1 LGHNA, CDR2 YNFKEQ. Here the CDR3 reads CASSHALAGDFHNEQFF. CDR3 DNA sequence: TGTGCCAGCAGCCACGCCCTAGCGGGAGATTTCCACAATGAGCAGTTCTTC.